Below are 16 T cell receptor beta chains sequenced from a single sample in a study of OX40 agonist ivuxolimab in advanced cancers. Only in-frame clones appear in the TCRdb table, and some are missing; sequencing was by immunoSEQ multiplex PCR. This table holds roughly 62,000 clones, around 85% found once. Sequences were derived from CD4+ or CD8+ T cells sorted from blood, sampled in a trial of the OX40 agonist ivuxolimab. The source is an adult with an advanced solid tumor such as melanoma, head and neck, liver or kidney cancer.

The V call is TRBV5-1, the J call TRBJ2-2; TRBD2 agrees at 10 bases. Unmatched junction bases numbered 4, after V lost 5 bases and J lost 0 bases. The germline gives CDR1 SGHRS, CDR2 YFSETQ. The CDR3 has 16 residues. CDR3 bases: TGCGCCAGCAGTCACGGACTAGCGGCGAACACCGGGGAGCTGTTTTTT. This sequence encodes CASSHGLAANTGELFF.

The V gene is TRBV28, the J gene TRBJ2-5, with 9 bases matching TRBD1. The germline V gene has CDR1 MDHEN and CDR2 SYDVKM. The length of the CDR3 is 15 residues. J gave up 2 bases and V 3 bases, and 4 bases lay outside the gene matches. The CDR3 region is CASSFLGQGQETQYF. Here the CDR3 DNA reads TGTGCCAGCAGTTTCCTGGGACAGGGACAAGAGACCCAGTACTTC.

This chain joins TRBV6-5 and TRBJ1-2; possible D gene TRBD1, 6 bases. Germline CDR1 and CDR2: MNHEY and SVGAGI. Deletions cut 3 bases from V and 4 bases from J, with 12 bases between. This CDR3 is 14 amino acids long. In DNA, the CDR3 is TGTGCCAGCAGTTATGACAGGCTCAGCTATGGCTACACCTTC. It encodes CASSYDRLSYGYTF.

The V call is TRBV30, the J call TRBJ1-6; 7 nucleotides match TRBD1. The CDR3 consists of 14 residues. In germline, CDR1 is GTSNPN, CDR2 SVGIG (reference sequence). Germline trimming cut 0 bases from V and 6 bases from J; bases unmatched to any gene: 2. The CDR3 region has the DNA TGTGCCTGGAGTGTACAGGGGCGTAATTCACCCCTCCACTTT. This gives the protein CAWSVQGRNSPLHF. The full variable domain, its missing parts supplied by reference TRBV30 and TRBJ1-6, is SQTIHQWPATLVQPVGSPLSLECTVEGTSNPNLYWYRQAAGRGLQLLFYSVGIGQISSEVPQNLSASRPQDRQFILSSKKLLLSDSGFYLCAWSVQGRNSPLHFGNGTRLTVT.

The J gene is TRBJ2-2, the V gene TRBV11-2, with TRBD2 matching 9 bases. Germline V gives CDR1 SGHAT, CDR2 FQNNGV. CDR3 size: 16 residues. Losses at the gene ends were 1 base for V and 4 bases for J; bases not matched to a gene: 4. Written as DNA, the CDR3 is TGTGCCAGCAGCTTAGGGCCAGCGGGGGGCACCGGGGAGCTGTTTTTT. It specifies CASSLGPAGGTGELFF.

The chain uses TRBV7-8 and TRBJ2-1, with TRBD2 matching over 7 bases. The germline V gene encodes CDR1 SGHVS and CDR2 FQNEAQ. The CDR3 loop spans 13 amino acids. Unmatched junction bases numbered 1, after V lost 2 bases and J lost 6 bases. The DNA for the CDR3 is TGTGCCAGCAGCTTATCGGGGGGCAATGAGCAGTTCTTC. It specifies CASSLSGGNEQFF.

Relative to its sample, this clone is medium-sized (0.01 to 0.1%). The chain combines TRBV5-1 with TRBJ1-1; the D gene is possibly TRBD1 (6 bases). CDR3 length: 14 amino acids. Germline V gene data show CDR1 as SGHRS and CDR2 as YFSETQ. Trimming stripped 0 bases from V and 5 bases from J, with 11 bases between. The CDR3 region has the DNA TGCGCCAGCAGCTTGGAGCAGGGGAGGACTGAAGCTTTCTTT. Its translation: CASSLEQGRTEAFF.

This chain uses TRBV4-1 with TRBJ2-5; 11 bases are shared with TRBD2. CDR3 length: 18 residues. Looked up from germline, CDR1 is MGHRA and CDR2 is YSYEKL. V was clipped by 4 bases and J by 5 bases; unmatched bases: 15. CDR3 amino acids: CASSRVPTLAGGQETQYF. The CDR3, as DNA: TGCGCCAGCAGCCGGGTCCCCACCTTAGCGGGGGGGCAGGAGACCCAGTACTTC.

The V and J genes are TRBV7-3 and TRBJ2-5; no clear D. Trimming shortened V by 4 bases and J by 1 base, and 7 bases separated the two germline ends. The CDR3 has 13 residues. Germline CDR1 is SGHTA and CDR2 is FQGTGA. This CDR3 is CASSSHLQETQYF. CDR3 coding DNA: TGTGCCAGCAGCTCCCACCTCCAAGAGACCCAGTACTTC.

The chain links TRBV19 to TRBJ2-2; 12 nucleotides align to TRBD1. The CDR3 is 16 residues long. The V segment lost 6 bases and the J segment 3 bases; nucleotides outside the gene matches: 5. Germline-derived CDR1 and CDR2 are LNHDA and SQIVND (reference sequence). The CDR3 sequence: CASRGQGALDTGELFF. The DNA for the CDR3 is TGTGCCAGTAGGGGACAGGGGGCGCTGGACACCGGGGAGCTGTTTTTT.

This sequence joins TRBV28 and TRBJ2-7; 8 bases map to TRBD1. CDR1 is MDHEN and CDR2 is SYDVKM in the germline V gene. This CDR3 is 16 amino acids long. V lost 6 bases to trimming and J lost 0 bases; unmatched junction nucleotides: 10. In DNA form, the CDR3 reads TGTGCCAGCAGCCCTCCCGGACAGGGACCCTCCTACGAGCAGTACTTC. The encoded protein is CASSPPGQGPSYEQYF.

The chain joins TRBV27 to TRBJ2-5; 8 bases align to TRBD1. The J call is doubtful: the DNA matches TRBJ2-7 better. This CDR3 is built from 14 residues. CDR1 and CDR2 (germline): MNHEY, SMNVEV (reference sequence). CDR3 loop: CASRPGQVFSEQYF. Written as DNA, the CDR3 is TGTGCCAGCAGACCGGGACAGGTCTTTTCCGAGCAGTACTTC.

The chain carries TRBV5-3 and TRBJ1-5; D remains unclear. TRBV5-3 is placed among ORFs of uncertain function. V lost 3 bases and J lost 6, with 7 bases in between. This CDR3 region has 12 residues. The CDR3 is CARSCAGQPQHF. The CDR3 DNA is TGTGCCAGAAGCTGCGCCGGTCAGCCCCAGCATTTT.

For the CDR3, the DNA is TGCGCCAGCAGCCAAGTTTGGACGGGCTACGAGCAGTACTTC. This gives the protein CASSQVWTGYEQYF. The chain is built from TRBV4-1 and TRBJ2-5; D remains unclear. The J call may not be correct, given that the DNA end is closer to TRBJ2-7. There are 14 residues in the CDR3. Looked up from germline, CDR1 is MGHRA and CDR2 is YSYEKL.

The J gene is TRBJ1-2, the V gene TRBV15; 7 bases match TRBD1. This CDR3 region has 14 residues. V lost 0 bases to trimming and J lost 2 bases; unmatched junction nucleotides: 0. In germline, CDR1 is LNHNV, CDR2 YYDKDF (reference sequence). CDR3 loop: CATSREDRNYGYTF. The CDR3 DNA reads as TGTGCCACCAGCAGAGAGGACAGGAACTATGGCTACACCTTC.

This chain links TRBV6-1 with TRBJ2-2; D gene unclear. The V and J ends lost 7 bases and 0 bases respectively, with 6 bases between them. Per the germline V gene, CDR1 is MNHNS and CDR2 is SASEGT. The CDR3 is 13 residues long. The CDR3 protein is CASKRTNTGELFF. The CDR3 bases are TGTGCCAGCAAAAGGACGAACACCGGGGAGCTGTTTTTT.